Below are 32 T cell receptor beta chains sequenced from a single sample in a study of T cell changes during pregnancy in multiple sclerosis. Profiling relied on immunoSEQ multiplex PCR, and the TCRdb table lists in-frame clones only, not all of them. The data hold 35,000 to 50,000 clones, with approximately 90% observed a single time. Specimen: CD8+ T cells from peripheral blood mononuclear cells, collected in the third trimester of pregnancy. These receptors originate from a female donor with multiple sclerosis, enrolled in a pregnancy study.

The chain carries TRBV28 and TRBJ2-7; TRBD2 matches 14 bases. V trimming: 5 bases; J trimming: 6 bases; junction bases outside the gene matches: 3. Looked up from germline, CDR1 is MDHEN and CDR2 is SYDVKM. This CDR3 is built from 14 residues. The CDR3 sequence: CASSRTSGRPEQYF. The CDR3 DNA sequence: TGTGCCAGCAGTCGGACTAGCGGGAGGCCCGAGCAGTACTTC.

The chain couples TRBV7-3 to TRBJ1-6; D unresolved. V was shortened by 1 base and J by 4 bases, with 8 bases between the two germline ends. The CDR3 has 15 residues. Per germline, CDR1 SGHTA and CDR2 FQGTGA. The CDR3 region is CASSLRQDYNSPLHF. In DNA, the CDR3 is TGTGCCAGCAGCTTAAGGCAGGATTATAATTCACCCCTCCACTTT.

The rearrangement uses TRBV27 and TRBJ1-5; tentative D call: TRBD1 (5 bases). This CDR3 is 15 amino acids long. Trimming cost V 6 bases and J 0 bases, with 12 bases left between them. Looked up from germline, CDR1 is MNHEY and CDR2 is SMNVEV (reference sequence). The CDR3 is CASSYDSYSNQPQHF. Written as DNA, the CDR3 is TGTGCCAGCAGCTATGACAGCTATAGCAATCAGCCCCAGCATTTT.

J is TRBJ1-1 and V is TRBV19, with 7 bases fitting TRBD1. V trimming: 5 bases; J trimming: 0 bases; junction bases outside the gene matches: 6. Germline-derived CDR1 and CDR2 are LNHDA and SQIVND (reference sequence). The CDR3 runs 15 residues. The CDR3 bases are TGTGCCAGTAGTTGGACAGGAGACATGAACACTGAAGCTTTCTTT. Its protein product is CASSWTGDMNTEAFF.

The rearrangement joins TRBV4-3 to TRBJ1-4, with D unresolved. From germline, CDR1 is LGHNA and CDR2 YSLEER. Trimming pared 0 bases from V and 6 bases from J, leaving 8 bases between. The CDR3 is 14 amino acids. This chain's CDR3 is CASSQDRGDEKLFF. The CDR3 coding sequence is TGCGCCAGCAGCCAAGATCGTGGAGATGAAAAACTGTTTTTT.

The J gene is TRBJ2-7, the V gene TRBV5-6; TRBD1 agrees at 9 bases. Unmatched junction bases numbered 1, after V lost 5 bases and J lost 1 base. CDR1 and CDR2 (germline): SGHDT, YYEEEE. The CDR3 runs 13 residues. The CDR3, as DNA: TGTGCCAGCAGAGGGACAGGGTCCTACGAGCAGTACTTC. This gives the protein CASRGTGSYEQYF.

This clone was recorded once. The genes are TRBV15 and TRBJ1-5; D is possibly TRBD1 (6 bases). Looked up from germline, CDR1 is LNHNV and CDR2 is YYDKDF (reference sequence). Trimming removed 8 bases from V and 4 bases from J, with 18 bases in between. The CDR3 totals 15 residues. The DNA of the CDR3 is TGTGCCACCGCCGCGCTCAGGGGCCTAAATCAGCCCCAGCATTTT. Its translation: CATAALRGLNQPQHF.

This clone has more than one count but fewer than ten. The genes are TRBV11-2 and TRBJ2-7, with 7 bases matching TRBD2. Germline assignment: CDR1 SGHAT and CDR2 FQNNGV. With V trimmed by 0 bases and J by 6 bases, 11 bases remained unmatched. This CDR3 spans 16 amino acids. The CDR3 DNA is TGTGCCAGCAGCTTAGATCGGGGCGGGAGTTGGGTCGAGCAGTACTTC. Protein product: CASSLDRGGSWVEQYF.

This chain connects TRBV11-2 to TRBJ1-1; D possibly corresponds to TRBD1 (6 bases). V was pared by 2 bases and J by 1 base, with 11 bases between. The CDR3 sequence is 15 residues long. Germline CDR1 and CDR2: SGHAT and FQNNGV. The CDR3 protein is CASSLPQGQNTEAFF. The CDR3 DNA follows: TGTGCCAGCAGCTTACCGCAGGGACAGAACACTGAAGCTTTCTTT.

By share, this clone ranks as medium-sized (0.01 to 0.1%). This specimen includes other DNA sequences encoding the same CDR3. The rearrangement links TRBV7-3 to TRBJ1-5, with D maybe TRBD1 (6 bases). The germline V gene has CDR1 SGHTA and CDR2 FQGTGA. Trimming left V 7 bases short and J 0 bases short, with 13 bases between. The CDR3 extends over 15 amino acids. For the CDR3, the DNA is TGTGCCAGCACCGTACGGGACAATAGCAATCAGCCCCAGCATTTT. This codes for CASTVRDNSNQPQHF.

The J gene is TRBJ2-5, the V gene TRBV5-6, with 9 nucleotides matching TRBD2. With 0 bases clipped from V and 5 bases from J, the junction kept 5 bases outside the gene matches. Germline V CDR1 and CDR2: SGHDT, YYEEEE. The CDR3 sequence is 15 residues long. The chain's CDR3 is CASSLAREGRETQYF. The DNA of the CDR3 is TGTGCCAGCAGCTTGGCGCGGGAGGGCCGGGAGACCCAGTACTTC.

The chain uses TRBV7-6 and TRBJ2-1; possibly TRBD1 for D (6 bases). The V and J ends lost 5 bases and 0 bases respectively, with 11 bases between them. The CDR3 totals 15 residues. Germline assignment: CDR1 SGHVS and CDR2 FNYEAQ. The CDR3 coding sequence is TGTGCCAGCAGCGGACGGGACACCTCCTACAATGAGCAGTTCTTC. Encoded protein: CASSGRDTSYNEQFF.

This chain joins TRBV27 and TRBJ1-4; TRBD1 might be the D (5 bases). This CDR3 comprises 14 residues. Per the germline V gene, CDR1 is MNHEY and CDR2 is SMNVEV (reference sequence). Trimming pared 4 bases from V and 8 bases from J, leaving 14 bases between. Here the CDR3 DNA reads TGTGCCAGCAGTTACGGGGGTAGGAAGGAAAAACTGTTTTTT. It is translated as CASSYGGRKEKLFF.

This chain links TRBV15 with TRBJ2-7, with TRBD1 matching over 7 bases. V was clipped by 5 bases and J by 3 bases; unmatched bases: 10. Germline-derived CDR1 and CDR2 are LNHNV and YYDKDF (reference sequence). The CDR3 loop spans 15 amino acids. The CDR3 nucleotides read TGTGCCACCAGCTTGTTCTCCGGGACAGACTACGAGCAGTACTTC. This encodes CATSLFSGTDYEQYF.

This chain joins TRBV6-5 and TRBJ2-7; 7 nucleotides match TRBD1. CDR3 size: 14 residues. Germline lookup yields CDR1 MNHEY and CDR2 SVGAGI. Germline trimming cut 6 bases from V and 4 bases from J; bases unmatched to any gene: 9. In DNA form, the CDR3 reads TGTGCCAGCAGCCTCCCTGACAGGGTTTACGAGCAGTACTTC. Translated: CASSLPDRVYEQYF.

The CDR3, as DNA: TGCGCCAGCAGCCAAGGCACGGGGACATCTAACTATGGCTACACCTTC. It encodes CASSQGTGTSNYGYTF. The rearrangement joins TRBV4-3 to TRBJ1-2, with D possibly TRBD1 on 6 matching bases. The germline V gene encodes CDR1 LGHNA and CDR2 YSLEER. This CDR3 has 16 residues. V was shortened by 1 base and J by 0 bases, with 12 bases between the two germline ends.

The chain combines TRBV12-5 with TRBJ1-2, with TRBD1 identical over 7 bases. With 7 bases clipped from V and 6 bases from J, the junction kept 17 bases outside the gene matches. CDR1 is LGHNT and CDR2 is FRNRAP in the germline V gene. The CDR3 covers 16 residues. The CDR3 nucleotides read TGTGCTAGTGCCGATATACAGGGGCTACTTCGTCATGGCTACACCTTC. It codes for CASADIQGLLRHGYTF.

This clone was observed a handful of times. The V call is TRBV7-9, the J call TRBJ1-1; D uncertain. Between the trimmed V and J ends, which lost 4 bases and 3 bases, there was a span of 12 bases. This CDR3 spans 14 amino acids. The germline V gene encodes CDR1 SEHNR and CDR2 FQNEAQ (reference sequence). The CDR3 protein is CASSSEPGYTEAFF. DNA of the CDR3: TGTGCCAGCAGCTCTGAGCCGGGATACACTGAAGCTTTCTTT.

This chain connects TRBV27 to TRBJ2-7, with a tentative D call TRBD1 (5 bases). Trimming shortened V by 5 bases and J by 3 bases, and 17 bases separated the two germline ends. The CDR3 has 15 amino acids. Germline V gene data show CDR1 as MNHEY and CDR2 as SMNVEV (reference sequence). The CDR3 is CASSPPDSDNYEQYF. The DNA for the CDR3 is TGTGCCAGCAGTCCCCCAGACAGCGATAACTACGAGCAGTACTTC.

The V call is TRBV15, the J call TRBJ2-7, with D hard to call. This CDR3 has 13 amino acids. Germline CDR1 and CDR2: LNHNV and YYDKDF (reference sequence). The V end lost 8 bases, the J end lost 2 bases, and 13 bases lay between the germline ends. CDR3 amino acids: CATSADKTYEQYF. The CDR3 region has the DNA TGTGCCACCTCGGCAGACAAAACCTACGAGCAGTACTTC.

The rearrangement links TRBV4-1 to TRBJ1-4, with 11 bases lining up with TRBD1. The V segment lost 3 bases and the J segment 3 bases; nucleotides outside the gene matches: 9. This CDR3 region has 18 residues. Germline values: CDR1 MGHRA, CDR2 YSYEKL. The CDR3 protein is CASSHAMGQGGANEKLFF. CDR3 bases: TGCGCCAGCAGCCATGCTATGGGACAGGGGGGGGCTAATGAAAAACTGTTTTTT.

The V and J genes are TRBV5-4 and TRBJ1-6, with 7 bases matching TRBD1. V was clipped by 0 bases and J by 5 bases; unmatched bases: 2. Germline CDR1 is SGHNT and CDR2 is YYREEE (reference sequence). The CDR3 extends over 15 amino acids. The CDR3 sequence: CASSLVQGDNSPLHF. CDR3 DNA sequence: TGTGCCAGCAGCTTGGTTCAGGGGGATAATTCACCCCTCCACTTT.

This clone was picked up one time. This rearrangement joins TRBV6-1 to TRBJ2-3, with D possibly being TRBD2 (6 bases). CDR3 length: 15 amino acids. CDR1 MNHNS and CDR2 SASEGT come from the germline V gene. Deletions cut 2 bases from V and 0 bases from J, with 9 bases between. CDR3 amino acids: CASSEFAGSTDTQYF. The CDR3 bases are TGTGCCAGCAGTGAATTTGCGGGAAGCACAGATACGCAGTATTTT.

The chain employs TRBV27 and TRBJ2-7, with D tentatively TRBD1 (6 bases). The V gene lost 4 bases and the J gene lost 5 bases, with 15 bases spanning the gap. Per germline, CDR1 MNHEY and CDR2 SMNVEV (reference sequence). The CDR3 totals 14 residues. CDR3 sequence: CASSSGTFIHEQYF. CDR3 DNA sequence: TGTGCCAGCAGTTCCGGGACATTTATCCACGAGCAGTACTTC.

The chain links TRBV29-1 to TRBJ1-2; the match to TRBD1 covers 8 bases. The CDR3 spans 12 residues. Germline CDR1 and CDR2: SQVTM and ANQGSEA. Trimming removed 2 bases from V and 6 bases from J; junction bases left unmatched: 2. The CDR3 DNA is TGCAGCGTTGAACAGGGGGCGGATGGCTACACCTTC. Its translation: CSVEQGADGYTF.

J is TRBJ1-1 and V is TRBV5-1; D uncertain. Deletions cut 0 bases from V and 7 bases from J, with 7 bases between. The CDR3 is 12 residues long. Looked up from germline, CDR1 is SGHRS and CDR2 is YFSETQ. CDR3 amino acids: CASSLGGIEAFF. CDR3 sequence (DNA): TGCGCCAGCAGCTTGGGCGGGATTGAAGCTTTCTTT.

The chain carries TRBV6-1 and TRBJ1-2; D gene unclear. This CDR3 has 13 amino acids. Trimming removed 1 base at V and 4 bases at J, with 7 bases between. Germline V gene sequence: CDR1 MNHNS, CDR2 SASEGT. The DNA of the CDR3 is TGTGCCAGCAGTGAAGGACACAGCTATGGCTACACCTTC. Its translation is CASSEGHSYGYTF.

The chain links TRBV5-5 to TRBJ2-2, with unresolved D. The germline V and J ends were trimmed by 5 bases and 2 bases, with 13 bases remaining between them. The CDR3 extends over 15 amino acids. Germline lookup yields CDR1 SGHKS and CDR2 YYEKEE (reference sequence). The CDR3 is CASSLGTTNTGELFF. The CDR3 DNA is TGTGCCAGCAGTTTAGGAACTACCAACACCGGGGAGCTGTTTTTT.

This rearrangement joins TRBV28 to TRBJ1-5; no clear D gene. In germline, CDR1 is MDHEN, CDR2 SYDVKM. This CDR3 comprises 17 residues. Trimming removed 7 bases from V and 0 bases from J, with 19 bases in between. The CDR3 loop is CASTGVDAGYSNQPQHF. The CDR3 bases are TGTGCCAGCACCGGGGTCGATGCCGGATATAGCAATCAGCCCCAGCATTTT.

The rearrangement joins TRBV9 to TRBJ2-3; TRBD2 aligns across 7 bases. The length of the CDR3 is 17 residues. Germline V CDR1 and CDR2: SGDLS, YYNGEE. V lost 5 bases, J lost 0 bases, and 12 bases stayed unmatched. CDR3 region: CASSDPLAGSSTDTQYF. CDR3 sequence (DNA): TGTGCCAGCAGTGATCCTTTAGCGGGTTCTAGCACAGATACGCAGTATTTT.

The chain couples TRBV9 to TRBJ1-1, with a tentative D call TRBD1 (5 bases). V gave up 5 bases and J gave up 3 bases, with 8 bases separating them. The CDR3 length is 12 residues. In germline, CDR1 is SGDLS, CDR2 YYNGEE. For the CDR3, the DNA is TGTGCCAGCAGGGGGGGGGACACTGAAGCTTTCTTT. Translation gives CASRGGDTEAFF.

This sequence joins TRBV5-3 and TRBJ1-3, with D possibly being TRBD1 (6 bases). TRBV5-3 is classed as an ORF, of uncertain function. The CDR3 is 18 residues long. V lost 0 bases, J lost 1 base, and 17 bases lay in between. CDR3 amino acids: CARSLVGDIGGSGNTIYF. The CDR3, as DNA: TGTGCCAGAAGCTTGGTTGGGGACATCGGGGGGTCTGGAAACACCATATATTTT.